A selection of T cell receptor beta chains follows, all from one sample in a study of T-cell reconstitution after alpha-beta-depleted transplantation in children. TCRdb redid the calling of the PCR reads with MiXCR, one entry per CDR3 protein. The sample carries around 440,000 distinct CDR3 sequences, around 16% recorded once. The sequences come from PBMCs, mostly from graft donor cells, collected 360 days after TCRalphabeta/CD19-depleted stem cell transplant. These receptors were taken from a boy younger than two who had a stem cell transplant for Wiskott-Aldrich syndrome, so the T cells may come from the graft donor. Both conserved end residues are part of each CDR3. Each record gives: V gene, J gene, D gene, clone size, CDR3 DNA, CDR3 protein. The D gene is left open where the match is weak. Rows give clone size only sometimes, using once, few, many, or a class for an expanded clone.

>TRBV6-2/TRBV6-3|TRBJ2-7|.|few
TGTGCCAGCAGTTACGGATCGGCCGCCAGGGCGCCACGGGGCCCTCTCTACGAGCAGTACTTC
CASSYGSAARAPRGPLYEQYF
>TRBV24-1|TRBJ2-3|.|few
TGTGCCACCAGTGATTTTGCGGGGTCCGGCACAGATACGCAGTATTTT
CATSDFAGSGTDTQYF
>TRBV24-1|TRBJ2-5|.|.
TGTGCCACCAGTGATTTTCCGGGACACCAGGTACAAGAGACCCAGTACTTC
CATSDFPGHQVQETQYF
>TRBV5-4|TRBJ2-5|TRBD2|.
TGTGCCAGCAGCCCCTCAGCGGGGGGACTAGAGACCCAGTACTTC
CASSPSAGGLETQYF
>TRBV29-1|TRBJ2-2|TRBD1|few
TGCAGCGTTGTTGTCAGGGGGCAAACCGGGGAGCTGTTTTTT
CSVVVRGQTGELFF
>TRBV4-1|TRBJ2-1|.|.
TGCGCCAGCAGCCAACCGCGGGAAAGCTCCTACAATGAGCAGTTCTTC
CASSQPRESSYNEQFF
>TRBV28|TRBJ2-1|.|few
TGTGCCAGCAGTTTTTTGGGGAGCTCCTACAATGAGCAGTTCTTC
CASSFLGSSYNEQFF
>TRBV5-1|TRBJ2-3|.|.
TGCGCCAGCAGCTTGCTGCGATCCAGCGGATACACAGATACGCAGTATTTT
CASSLLRSSGYTDTQYF
>TRBV11-3|TRBJ2-7|.|.
TGTGCCAGCAGCCCCCCTCCGGGTGTTCTAAACCACGAGCAGTACTTC
CASSPPPGVLNHEQYF
>TRBV18|TRBJ2-5|TRBD2|.
TGTGCCAGCTCACCCCGGACTAGCGGACAAGAGACCCAGTACTTC
CASSPRTSGQETQYF
>TRBV12-3/TRBV12-4|TRBJ2-1|.|.
TGTGCCAGCAGCACTGAGGGGGGGGCCTACAATGAGCAGTTCTTC
CASSTEGGAYNEQFF
>TRBV4-3|TRBJ1-5|.|.
TGCGCCAGCAGCCAAGAGGGGGCCAGCAATCAGCCCCAGCATTTT
CASSQEGASNQPQHF
>TRBV2|TRBJ2-7|TRBD1|.
TGTGCCAGCGCAGGGGGCTCGGTTTACGAGCAGTACTTC
CASAGGSVYEQYF
>TRBV6-1|TRBJ1-4|.|.
TGTGCCAGCAGAAGACATCCTGCAACTAATGAAAAACTGTTTTTT
CASRRHPATNEKLFF
>TRBV4-1|TRBJ1-1|.|few
TGCGCCAGCAGCCAAGAACCGGGACGAAATTTTGAAGCTTTCTTT
CASSQEPGRNFEAFF
>TRBV28|TRBJ1-4|.|few
TGTGCCAGCAGTTTAAGGGGTTCGTCTAATGAAAAACTGTTTTTT
CASSLRGSSNEKLFF
>TRBV5-1|TRBJ1-4|TRBD1|few
TGCGCCAGCAGCCAAGGGACAGGGGGAGGTGAAAAACTGTTTTTT
CASSQGTGGGEKLFF
>TRBV5-1|TRBJ2-1|TRBD2|few
TGCGCCAGCAGCTTGTCGGGAGGGCCTTTCAATGAGCAGTTCTTC
CASSLSGGPFNEQFF
>TRBV9|TRBJ2-1|.|many
TGTGCCAGCAGCGTGGGGCTAGTCCATGAGCAGTTCTTC
CASSVGLVHEQFF
>TRBV20-1|TRBJ2-7|TRBD2|.
TGCAGTGCTAACCCTCTTGCGGGAGGGATGCACTACGAGCAGTACTTC
CSANPLAGGMHYEQYF
>TRBV10-3|TRBJ2-2|.|few
TGTGCCATCGGTCGAGGGCCCAACACCGGGGAGCTGTTTTTT
CAIGRGPNTGELFF
>TRBV18|TRBJ2-6|TRBD1|.
TGTGCCAGCTCACCAGTTCAGGGGGCCTCCTCTGGGGCCAACGTCCTGACTTTC
CASSPVQGASSGANVLTF
>TRBV6-2/TRBV6-3|TRBJ2-2|.|many
TGTGCCAGCAGTTACTCGTATTCGCTGACCGGGGAGCTGTTTTTT
CASSYSYSLTGELFF
>TRBV6-5|TRBJ2-3|TRBD1|.
TGTTCCAGCAGTTATCCCGGGACAGAAGTCACAGATACGCAGTATTTT
CSSSYPGTEVTDTQYF
>TRBV4-1|TRBJ2-2|.|few
TGCGCCAGCAGCCAGCTGGGGCTAGCGATCGGGGAGCTGTTTTTT
CASSQLGLAIGELFF
>TRBV28|TRBJ2-7|.|few
TGTGCCAGCAGTTTCGCCCAGCCAGTGTACGAGCAGTACTTC
CASSFAQPVYEQYF
>TRBV4-3|TRBJ2-1|.|.
TGCGCCAGCAGCCAATTCCTACCGCGACCCTACAATGAGCAGTTCTTC
CASSQFLPRPYNEQFF
>TRBV6-5|TRBJ2-6|TRBD1|many
TGTGCCAGCAGTTACGACCACAGGGGTGGGGCCAACGTCCTGACTTTC
CASSYDHRGGANVLTF